These 23 T cell receptor beta chains were all obtained from the same sample, sequenced in a study of siplizumab effects on memory and regulatory T cells. The table came from immunoSEQ multiplex PCR; TCRdb's copy has only in-frame clones and leaves some out. The data contain 100,000 or so clones, under 95% of them singletons. What was sequenced was CD4+ T cells sorted from blood. The receptors here all came from a human donor in good health.

This clone has only one observation. The chain combines TRBV6-5 with TRBJ1-1; TRBD1 might be the D (5 bases). CDR1 and CDR2 from the germline V gene are MNHEY and SVGAGI. The CDR3 totals 12 residues. The ends were cut back, 2 bases at V and 9 bases at J, with 10 bases in the middle. This CDR3 reads CASSYPRGKAFF. In nucleotides, the CDR3 is TGTGCCAGCAGTTACCCCCGGGGGAAAGCTTTCTTT.

This clone has only one observation. This chain joins TRBV29-1 and TRBJ2-7; maybe TRBD1 (6 bases). Germline CDR1 and CDR2: SQVTM and ANQGSEA. This CDR3 spans 12 amino acids. The V end lost 4 bases, the J end lost 5 bases, and 12 bases lay between the germline ends. CDR3 region: CSVVRGTNEQYF. In DNA, the CDR3 is TGCAGCGTTGTGAGGGGGACCAACGAGCAGTACTTC.

V usage is TRBV30 and J usage is TRBJ1-3, with D possibly TRBD1 on 6 matching bases. V was cut by 3 bases and J by 4 bases, with 13 bases left in between. CDR3 length equals 14 residues. Looked up from germline, CDR1 is GTSNPN and CDR2 is SVGIG (reference sequence). DNA of the CDR3: TGTGCCTGGAGCCGAGGGGGAAGGGGAAACACCATATATTTT. Its translation is CAWSRGGRGNTIYF.

The chain carries TRBV19 and TRBJ1-2, with 11 bases aligning to TRBD1. Germline values: CDR1 LNHDA, CDR2 SQIVND (reference sequence). Trimming took 5 bases from V and 6 from J; bases not matched to a gene: 8. This CDR3 comprises 15 residues. The CDR3 bases are TGTGCCAGTAGTTTCTTCCGGACAGGGGGCGATGGCTACACCTTC. Translating it yields CASSFFRTGGDGYTF.

J is TRBJ2-7 and V is TRBV6-1, with D perhaps given as TRBD1 or TRBD2 (5 bases each). Trimming cost V 4 bases and J 3 bases, with 16 bases left between them. The CDR3 spans 15 residues. Per the germline V gene, CDR1 is MNHNS and CDR2 is SASEGT. The CDR3 spells CASSVWGTPFYEQYF. The CDR3 DNA is TGTGCCAGCAGTGTTTGGGGGACCCCCTTCTACGAGCAGTACTTC.

The rearrangement joins TRBV5-1 to TRBJ1-4; no clear D gene. The CDR3 is 15 amino acids. The germline gives CDR1 SGHRS, CDR2 YFSETQ. Trimming cost V 3 bases and J 5 bases, with 14 bases left between them. The CDR3 nucleotides are TGCGCCAGCAGCTGGGGAGAGGGCGGGAATGAAAAACTGTTTTTT. The encoded protein is CASSWGEGGNEKLFF.

The chain employs TRBV7-8 and TRBJ1-2; possibly TRBD1 for D (6 bases). Trimming shortened V by 0 bases and J by 4 bases, and 18 bases separated the two germline ends. CDR1 is SGHVS, CDR2 FQNEAQ, per germline. The CDR3 consists of 17 residues. In DNA form, the CDR3 reads TGTGCCAGCAGCTTAGCCCAGAGCAGGGGCTCGGGCTATGGCTACACCTTC. Amino acids: CASSLAQSRGSGYGYTF. Full variable domain (rest looked up from reference TRBV7-8 and TRBJ1-2): GAGVSQSPRYKVAKRGQDVALRCDPISGHVSLFWYQQALGQGPEFLTYFQNEAQLDKSGLPSDRFFAERPEGSVSTLKIQRTQQEDSAVYLCASSLAQSRGSGYGYTFGSGTRLTVV.

The CDR3 nucleotides are TGTGCCAGCAGCTTAGCGCGACTAGCGGGAGTTTCCCAGGAATCCTACGAGCAGTACTTC. Translating gives CASSLARLAGVSQESYEQYF. This rearrangement joins TRBV7-8 to TRBJ2-7, with TRBD2 matching over 12 bases. Germline lookup yields CDR1 SGHVS and CDR2 FQNEAQ. The junction had 13 bases not matched to a gene; V was cut back by 0 bases and J by 1 base. The CDR3 is made up of 20 amino acids.

J is TRBJ2-1 and V is TRBV27; D gene ambiguous. V shed 6 bases and J shed 2 bases, with 11 bases lying between them. Germline V CDR1 and CDR2: MNHEY, SMNVEV (reference sequence). The CDR3 extends over 14 amino acids. The chain's CDR3 is CASRQERPYNEQFF. The CDR3 coding sequence is TGTGCCAGCAGGCAGGAAAGGCCCTACAATGAGCAGTTCTTC.

The chain links TRBV7-6 to TRBJ2-7, with D perhaps matching TRBD1 (5 bases). Trimming removed 1 base at V and 1 base at J, with 8 bases between. Germline V CDR1 and CDR2: SGHVS, FNYEAQ. The CDR3 loop spans 14 amino acids. The CDR3 reads CASSLGGRSYEQYF. CDR3 DNA sequence: TGTGCCAGCAGCTTAGGGGGCAGATCCTACGAGCAGTACTTC.

The chain couples TRBV6-6 to TRBJ1-2; D may be TRBD1 (6 bases). The germline CDR1 and CDR2 sequences are MNHNY and SVGAGI (reference sequence). The CDR3 extends over 16 amino acids. V lost 6 bases to trimming and J lost 2 bases, with 19 bases between them. The CDR3 DNA sequence: TGTGCCAGCAGCCTCCCGCGGGGGCAGTTAAACTATGGCTACACCTTC. Translating it yields CASSLPRGQLNYGYTF.

The chain uses TRBV7-2 and TRBJ1-6; a weak D match, TRBD1 (6 bases). V shed 5 bases and J shed 7 bases, with 15 bases lying between them. CDR3 length: 15 residues. Germline lookup yields CDR1 SGHTA and CDR2 FQGNSA. DNA of the CDR3: TGTGCCAGCAGCACGGAAGGGGGATTGAATTCACCCCTCCACTTT. Translated, it gives CASSTEGGLNSPLHF.

The V call is TRBV6-8, the J call TRBJ1-6, with D unclear. Germline CDR1 MNHGY, CDR2 SAAAGT. The CDR3 consists of 13 residues. Trimming shortened V by 8 bases and J by 11 bases, and 16 bases separated the two germline ends. CDR3 residues: CASGSAIGAPLHF. CDR3 coding DNA: TGTGCCAGCGGATCGGCGATTGGTGCACCCCTCCACTTT.

CDR3 amino acids: CASSLGGQGNISPLHF. DNA of the CDR3: TGTGCCAGCAGCTTAGGTGGGCAGGGGAACATTTCACCCCTCCACTTT. The chain is built from TRBV7-2 and TRBJ1-6; D might be TRBD1 (6 bases). Germline lookup yields CDR1 SGHTA and CDR2 FQGNSA. With 1 base removed from V and 9 bases from J, the gap between germline ends came to 16 bases. CDR3 length: 16 amino acids. The full variable domain, rest sourced from reference TRBV7-2 and TRBJ1-6, is GAGVSQSPSNKVTEKGKDVELRCDPISGHTALYWYRQSLGQGLEFLIYFQGNSAPDKSGLPSDRFSAERTGGSVSTLTIQRTQQEDSAVYLCASSLGGQGNISPLHFGNGTRLTVT.

The CDR3 here is CASSPGTSGSGQETQYF. In DNA, the CDR3 is TGTGCCAGCTCACCCGGGACTAGCGGGAGCGGCCAAGAGACCCAGTACTTC. This chain connects TRBV18 to TRBJ2-5; 14 bases are shared with TRBD2. The germline V gene encodes CDR1 KGHSH and CDR2 LQKENI. The V and J ends lost 3 bases and 1 base, in that order; junction bases with no gene match: 4. This CDR3 spans 17 amino acids.

V and J are TRBV2 and TRBJ2-3, with D possibly matching TRBD2 (5 bases). Trimming removed 3 bases at V and 4 bases at J, with 14 bases between. Germline lookup yields CDR1 SNHLY and CDR2 FYNNEI. The CDR3 sequence is 15 residues long. CDR3 in DNA: TGTGCCAGCAGTGAGGAGGTCTACCGCGCAGATACGCAGTATTTT. Encoded protein: CASSEEVYRADTQYF.

Remarks on this clone: One end of the junction fails to match germline, which may point to a read error. The CDR3 is CASSHSRSSSF. As DNA, the CDR3 is TGTGCCAGCAGCCACAGCCGATCGAGTAGCTTC. The chain carries TRBV6-6 and TRBJ2-7; D remains unclear. The CDR3 extends over 11 amino acids. The V gene's germline CDR1 is MNHNY and CDR2 SVGAGI (reference sequence).

This clone was detected only a few times. Other DNA sequences within the sample encode an identical CDR3. The rearrangement joins TRBV7-8 to TRBJ1-1; 9 positions agree with TRBD1. V shed 3 bases and J 4 bases; nucleotides not matched to a gene: 0. The CDR3 runs to 13 residues. Germline V lookup: CDR1 SGHVS, CDR2 FQNEAQ. The CDR3 reads CASSLTGGTEAFF. The CDR3 region has the DNA TGTGCCAGCAGCTTGACAGGGGGCACTGAAGCTTTCTTT.

CDR3 in DNA: TGTGCCAGCTCACCTCAGCGGGGCACAGATACGCAGTATTTT. Translating gives CASSPQRGTDTQYF. This chain links TRBV18 with TRBJ2-3; maybe TRBD2 (6 bases). V lost 3 bases and J lost 1, with 8 bases in between. The germline gives CDR1 KGHSH, CDR2 LQKENI. This CDR3 has 14 residues.

The V gene is TRBV5-1, the J gene TRBJ2-1; 8 bases match TRBD2. CDR1 is SGHRS, CDR2 YFSETQ, per germline. This CDR3 region has 15 residues. V was clipped by 4 bases and J by 0 bases; unmatched bases: 3. DNA for the CDR3: TGCGCCAGCAGCGATAGCGGGACCTCCTACAATGAGCAGTTCTTC. Protein sequence: CASSDSGTSYNEQFF.

This chain uses TRBV27 with TRBJ2-1; D ambiguous. V gave up 1 base and J gave up 0 bases, with 10 bases separating them. The CDR3 covers 16 residues. CDR1 is MNHEY and CDR2 is SMNVEV in the germline V gene (reference sequence). The CDR3 loop reads CASSLFGTSSYNEQFF. In DNA form, the CDR3 reads TGTGCCAGCAGTTTATTTGGCACCAGCTCCTACAATGAGCAGTTCTTC.

The chain joins TRBV18 to TRBJ1-5; tentative D call: TRBD1 (5 bases). The CDR3 contains 14 residues. CDR1 KGHSH and CDR2 LQKENI come from the germline V gene. With 3 bases removed from V and 4 bases from J, the gap between germline ends came to 10 bases. The CDR3 DNA reads TGTGCCAGCTCACCCCCCGGGGGGAATCAGCCCCAGCATTTT. Translation gives CASSPPGGNQPQHF.

The V call is TRBV27, the J call TRBJ2-1, with unresolved D. The CDR3 totals 12 residues. Germline CDR1 MNHEY, CDR2 SMNVEV (reference sequence). With 0 bases removed from V and 9 bases from J, the gap between germline ends came to 6 bases. Written as DNA, the CDR3 is TGTGCCAGCAGTTTATCATTTGGTGAGCAGTTCTTC. This translates into CASSLSFGEQFF.